These 17 T cell receptor beta chains came from one sample sequenced in a study of immune heterogeneity within non-small cell lung tumors. TCR beta CDR3 regions came from multiplex PCR with 32 forward V and 13 reverse J primers. TCRdb used MiXCR to reprocess the multiplex PCR reads, holding one entry per CDR3 protein. The sample lists thousands of distinct CDR3 sequences, 55% occurring once. Template was bulk tumor genomic DNA, 550 to 650 ng per sample. Biopsies, several per primary tumor and spaced far apart, were collected during surgery. Before undergoing curative surgery, patients had newly diagnosed non-small cell lung cancer that was untreated. The sequenced sample was lung tumor tissue. Every receptor here comes from a man between 60 and 70 years old with non-small cell lung cancer.

The chain is built from TRBV20-1 and TRBJ2-1; 7 nucleotides line up with TRBD1. The CDR3 runs to 12 residues. The J segment lost 5 bases and the V segment lost 5 bases, leaving 3 bases of the junction unmatched. CDR1 is DFQATT and CDR2 is SNEGSKA in the germline V gene (reference sequence). The chain's CDR3 is CSAEDRHNEQFF. The CDR3 DNA sequence: TGCAGTGCTGAGGACAGGCACAATGAGCAGTTCTTC.

This clonotype showed up just once. The chain has TRBV24-1 and TRBJ2-1, with no clear D. CDR1 is KGHDR and CDR2 is SFDVKD in the germline V gene. V dropped 4 bases and J dropped 7 bases, with 10 bases sitting between them. The CDR3 covers 13 residues. CDR3: CATSEFPGNEQFF. Written as DNA, the CDR3 is TGTGCCACCAGTGAATTTCCCGGGAATGAGCAGTTCTTC.

The chain employs TRBV7-2 and TRBJ1-1; D gene ambiguous. Trimming took off 5 bases at V and 2 bases at J, with 15 bases between the two ends. This CDR3 spans 15 amino acids. The germline CDR1 and CDR2 sequences are SGHTA and FQGNSA. This CDR3 is CASSISSGINTEAFF. CDR3 nucleotides: TGTGCCAGCAGCATCAGTAGTGGGATAAACACTGAAGCTTTCTTT.

This clonotype was observed a handful of times. This chain links TRBV19 with TRBJ2-3; TRBD2 matches at 12 bases. The CDR3 is made up of 15 amino acids. Germline trimming cut 5 bases from V and 3 bases from J; bases unmatched to any gene: 3. Germline V gene data show CDR1 as LNHDA and CDR2 as SQIVND (reference sequence). The DNA of the CDR3 is TGTGCCAGTAGTCTAGCGGGAGGGCCTACAGATACGCAGTATTTT. This codes for CASSLAGGPTDTQYF.

The chain links TRBV19 to TRBJ1-1, with D perhaps TRBD1 (5 bases). Per the germline V gene, CDR1 is LNHDA and CDR2 is SQIVND (reference sequence). This CDR3 has 17 residues. Trimming removed 7 bases at V and 3 bases at J, with 24 bases between. In DNA form, the CDR3 reads TGTGCCAGTATCATTCAACCCGGTGGCAGGGAGTACACTGAAGCTTTCTTT. It yields the protein CASIIQPGGREYTEAFF.

The rearrangement uses TRBV19 and TRBJ2-3; 10 bases match TRBD2. There are 15 residues in the CDR3. V was clipped by 7 bases and J by 9 bases; unmatched bases: 13. From germline, CDR1 is LNHDA and CDR2 SQIVND (reference sequence). The DNA of the CDR3 is TGTGCCAGTACCCTAGCCGGGACTAGCGAACACACGCAGTATTTT. Its protein is CASTLAGTSEHTQYF.

There are a few counts of this clonotype. The chain couples TRBV15 to TRBJ2-1, with D hard to call. This CDR3 region has 13 residues. Germline loops: CDR1 LNHNV, CDR2 YYDKDF (reference sequence). Trimming removed 2 bases at V and 5 bases at J, with 7 bases between. CDR3: CATSRWTDNEQFF. The CDR3 DNA reads TGTGCCACCAGCAGATGGACCGACAATGAGCAGTTCTTC.

The rearrangement joins TRBV18 to TRBJ2-7, with a possible D match to TRBD1 (5 bases). Germline CDR1 KGHSH, CDR2 LQKENI. The CDR3 covers 14 residues. The ends were cut back, 3 bases at V and 6 bases at J, with 15 bases in the middle. The CDR3 nucleotides read TGTGCCAGCTCACCGGTTGGGGCCGAGGCCGAGCAGTACTTC. Amino acid sequence: CASSPVGAEAEQYF.

A few counts support this clonotype. The chain links TRBV6-2 or TRBV6-3 to TRBJ2-7, with 12 nucleotides matching TRBD2. CDR3 length: 16 residues. Germline V gene sequence: CDR1 MNHEY, CDR2 SVGEGT. Trimming at V came to 2 bases and at J to 6 bases, leaving 8 bases not matched to a gene. CDR3 region: CASSYPTSGRRGEQYF. CDR3 DNA sequence: TGTGCCAGCAGTTACCCCACTAGCGGGAGGAGGGGCGAGCAGTACTTC.

This clonotype appeared a few times. The chain joins TRBV5-6 to TRBJ1-2, with 8 bases aligning to TRBD1. In germline, CDR1 is SGHDT, CDR2 YYEEEE. The CDR3 is 14 residues long. The V and J ends lost 0 bases and 3 bases, in that order; junction bases with no gene match: 1. CDR3 residues: CASSLVGQDYGYTF. DNA for the CDR3: TGTGCCAGCAGCTTGGTGGGACAGGACTATGGCTACACCTTC.

This clonotype appeared a few times. The chain links TRBV6-5 to TRBJ1-2; D unresolved. Per the germline V gene, CDR1 is MNHEY and CDR2 is SVGAGI. The V end lost 6 bases, the J end lost 3 bases, and 20 bases lay between the germline ends. This CDR3 is 16 amino acids long. CDR3 loop: CASRLEPRVIDYGYTF. CDR3 nucleotides: TGTGCCAGCAGGTTAGAACCTCGAGTCATCGACTATGGCTACACCTTC.

There are a few counts of this clonotype. The rearrangement joins TRBV20-1 to TRBJ2-7; D gene uncertain. Germline V gene sequence: CDR1 DFQATT, CDR2 SNEGSKA (reference sequence). The CDR3 runs to 12 residues. V lost 0 bases to trimming and J lost 2 bases, with 5 bases between them. Here the CDR3 DNA reads TGCAGTGCTAGAGATGGTCCCTACGAGCAGTACTTC. It translates to CSARDGPYEQYF.

A few counts support this clonotype. The rearrangement joins TRBV20-1 to TRBJ1-5; TRBD1 might be the D (5 bases). The V gene lost 5 bases and the J gene lost 5 bases, with 16 bases spanning the gap. Germline V gene data show CDR1 as DFQATT and CDR2 as SNEGSKA (reference sequence). CDR3 length equals 14 residues. This CDR3 reads CSALPGRSDQPQHF. As DNA, the CDR3 is TGCAGTGCTCTCCCGGGACGCAGCGATCAGCCCCAGCATTTT.

This clonotype appeared a few times. V gene TRBV7-2 combines with J gene TRBJ2-1; TRBD2 might be the D (5 bases). The length of the CDR3 is 11 residues. CDR1 and CDR2 (germline): SGHTA, FQGNSA. V was pared by 2 bases and J by 10 bases, with 6 bases between. CDR3 in amino acids: CASSLRREQFF. The CDR3, as DNA: TGTGCCAGCAGCTTACGGAGGGAGCAGTTCTTC.

Regarding this clonotype: The junction departs from the called germline gene at one end, perhaps through a read error. V is TRBV30 and J is TRBJ1-1, with D unresolved. Germline V gives CDR1 GTSNPN, CDR2 SVGIG (reference sequence). The CDR3 has 12 amino acids. The CDR3 DNA reads TGTGCCTGGAGTGTTTGGAACACTGAGGCTTTCTTT. Encoded protein: CAWSVWNTEAFF.

This chain connects TRBV20-1 to TRBJ1-2, with D unresolved. The CDR3 consists of 15 residues. Germline assignment: CDR1 DFQATT and CDR2 SNEGSKA (reference sequence). V was trimmed by 0 bases and J by 3 bases, leaving 14 bases between them. CDR3 DNA sequence: TGCAGTGCTAGAGATCTAAGGGCTGTGGACTATGGCTACACCTTC. Protein product: CSARDLRAVDYGYTF.

This clonotype was counted a few times. The V and J genes are TRBV18 and TRBJ2-1, with 9 nucleotides matching TRBD1. The germline CDR1 and CDR2 sequences are KGHSH and LQKENI. The V segment lost 1 base and the J segment 0 bases; nucleotides outside the gene matches: 1. The CDR3 covers 16 residues. CDR3 sequence (DNA): TGTGCCAGCTCACCACTGGGACAGGGCTCCTACAATGAGCAGTTCTTC. This codes for CASSPLGQGSYNEQFF.